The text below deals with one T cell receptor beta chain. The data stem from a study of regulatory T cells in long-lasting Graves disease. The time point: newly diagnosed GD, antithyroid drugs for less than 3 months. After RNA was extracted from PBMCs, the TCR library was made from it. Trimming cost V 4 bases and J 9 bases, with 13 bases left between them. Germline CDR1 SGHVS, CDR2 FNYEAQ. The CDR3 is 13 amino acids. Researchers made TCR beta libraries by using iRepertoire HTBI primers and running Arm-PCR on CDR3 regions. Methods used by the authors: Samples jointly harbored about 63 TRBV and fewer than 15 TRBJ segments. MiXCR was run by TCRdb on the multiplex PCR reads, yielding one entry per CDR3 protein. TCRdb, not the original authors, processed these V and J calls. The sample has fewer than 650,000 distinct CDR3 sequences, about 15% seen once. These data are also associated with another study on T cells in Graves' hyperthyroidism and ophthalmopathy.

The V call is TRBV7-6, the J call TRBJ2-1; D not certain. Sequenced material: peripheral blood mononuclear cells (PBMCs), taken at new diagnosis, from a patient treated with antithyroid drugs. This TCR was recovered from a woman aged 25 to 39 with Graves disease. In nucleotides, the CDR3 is TGTGCCAGCAGCTCAACGATATCGGGTGAGCAGTTCTTC. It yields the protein CASSSTISGEQFF.